This TCR beta chain was profiled in a study of identical twins. Trimming cost V 0 bases and J 0 bases, with 9 bases left between them. The CDR3 covers 15 residues. Germline-derived CDR1 and CDR2 are SGHNT and YENEEA. TCRdb re-called the 5' RACE reads with MiXCR, one entry per CDR3 protein. Of 400,000 to 650,000 distinct CDR3 sequences listed, around 20% are singletons. These sequences were also reported in another study, on T cells expressing NK-cell markers.

The sample taken for sequencing was CD4+ T cells sorted from blood. The chain carries TRBV11-3 and TRBJ2-7; no definite D call. This receptor was taken from a woman younger than 30 in good health. For the CDR3, the DNA is TGTGCCAGCAGCTTAGAGCTGACCCTCTCCTACGAGCAGTACTTC. Its protein product is CASSLELTLSYEQYF.